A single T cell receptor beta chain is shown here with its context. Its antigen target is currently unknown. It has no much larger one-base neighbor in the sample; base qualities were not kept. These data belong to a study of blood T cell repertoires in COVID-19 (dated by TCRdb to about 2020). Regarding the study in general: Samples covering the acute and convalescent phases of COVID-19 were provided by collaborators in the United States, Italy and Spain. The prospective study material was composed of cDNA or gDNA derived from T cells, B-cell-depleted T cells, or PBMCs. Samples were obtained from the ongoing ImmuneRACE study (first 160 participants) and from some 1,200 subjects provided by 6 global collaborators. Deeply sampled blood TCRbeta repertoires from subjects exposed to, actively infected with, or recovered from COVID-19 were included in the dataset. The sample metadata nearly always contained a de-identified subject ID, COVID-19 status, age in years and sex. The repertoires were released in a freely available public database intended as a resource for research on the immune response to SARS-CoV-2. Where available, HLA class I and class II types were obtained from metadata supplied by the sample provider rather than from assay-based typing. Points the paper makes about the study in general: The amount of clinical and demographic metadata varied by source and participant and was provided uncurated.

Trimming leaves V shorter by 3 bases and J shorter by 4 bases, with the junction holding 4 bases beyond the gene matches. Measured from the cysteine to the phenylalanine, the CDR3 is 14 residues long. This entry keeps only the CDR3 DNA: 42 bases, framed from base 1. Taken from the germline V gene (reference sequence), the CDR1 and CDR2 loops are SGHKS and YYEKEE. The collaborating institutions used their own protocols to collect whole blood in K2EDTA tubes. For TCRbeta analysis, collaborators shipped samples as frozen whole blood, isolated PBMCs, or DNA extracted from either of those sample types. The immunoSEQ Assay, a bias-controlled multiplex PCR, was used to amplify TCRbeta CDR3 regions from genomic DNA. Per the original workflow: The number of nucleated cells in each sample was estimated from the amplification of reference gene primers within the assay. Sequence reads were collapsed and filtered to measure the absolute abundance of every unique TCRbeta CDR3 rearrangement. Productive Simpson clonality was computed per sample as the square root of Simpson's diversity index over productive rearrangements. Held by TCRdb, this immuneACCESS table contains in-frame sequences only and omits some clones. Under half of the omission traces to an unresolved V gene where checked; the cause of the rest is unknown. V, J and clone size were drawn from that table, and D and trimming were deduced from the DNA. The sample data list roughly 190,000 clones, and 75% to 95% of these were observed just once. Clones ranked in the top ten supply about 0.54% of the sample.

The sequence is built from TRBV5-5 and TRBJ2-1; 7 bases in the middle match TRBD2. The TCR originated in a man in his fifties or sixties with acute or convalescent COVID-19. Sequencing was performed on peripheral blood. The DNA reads TGTGCCAGCAGCTCCCGGGGAGGGTACAATGAGCAGTTCTTC. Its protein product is CASSSRGGYNEQFF.